This T cell receptor (beta chain) was identified in a study of glioma-infiltrating T cells (dated by TCRdb to 2016 to 2017). About the full investigation: The study sequenced TCR alpha- and beta-chain repertoires from glioma tissue, from non-neoplastic brain tissue and from matched peripheral blood mononuclear cells. Each tissue-infiltrating repertoire was compared with the same patient's peripheral blood repertoire to measure divergence between tissue and blood T-cell populations. Three low-grade glioma patients, eight or nine primary glioblastoma patients and three non-glioma patients contributing non-neoplastic brain tissue were included in the paired cohort. Paper-wide results and their limitations: Group comparisons were based on small numbers of patients: three non-neoplastic, three low-grade glioma and several glioblastoma patients. In non-neoplastic patients, VJ-independent divergence between tissue and blood fell below expectation, whereas in all gliomas, and especially in low-grade gliomas, the divergence rose above expectation. Tissue and blood shared very few CDR3 sequences, a result attributed to high CDR3 diversity and limited sampling.

This clonotype has at least ten counts. Its antigen is still unknown. Within one base of it there is no much larger clone, and no base qualities were kept. The V end gives up 2 bases and the J end 2 bases, leaving 4 bases in the junction not matched to a gene. The CDR3 has 16 amino acids, counting the end cysteine and phenylalanine. Only CDR3 DNA remains: 48 bases, in frame from the first base. As encoded in the germline V gene, CDR1 is MDHEN while CDR2 is SYDVKM. The iRepertoire nested amplicon-rescue multiplex PCR (arm-PCR) platform was used to amplify TCR alpha and beta CDR3 regions from RNA. The input for one-step reverse transcription and amplification was about 90-450 ng of tissue mRNA or PBMC total RNA. After bead purification, a secondary multiplex PCR added Illumina adapters, and libraries were gel-purified between 200 and 400 bp. Internal 6-nucleotide barcodes were carried by the libraries and were used for demultiplexing. Sequencing of libraries was performed on an Illumina MiSeq with 2x220 or 2x250 nucleotide paired-end reads. The original pipeline was this. Paired reads were merged using FLASH 1.2.11 and aligned with BWA-MEM to the GRCh37 human genome, and TRA and TRB reads were then extracted. V and J assignment used an IMGT-derived reference of cassette sequences and CDR3 motifs that included pseudogenes. Reads were translated in three frames, and productive CDR3s were defined as those with a C...FGXG motif and no stop codons. Unique combinations of V-J cassette pair and CDR3 amino acid sequence were defined as clonotypes. Filtering of reads was based on Hamming distance, with the threshold set by the sequence error rate of each sample in mapped regions. TCRdb reanalyzed the raw reads on its own, using fastp at Q25 for trimming and MiXCR for clone calling, and kept in-frame beta chains. For every CDR3 protein sequence, its rows merge into one entry that carries the most common genes and DNA. TCRdb, rather than the study authors, made the V and J calls. The sample records fewer than 110,000 distinct CDR3 sequences, about 30% of which are singletons. Clones ranked in the top ten supply 40% to 55% of the sample.

The sequence was collected from a human donor with low-grade glioma or glioblastoma, undergoing nonglioma brain surgery, or in good health (not recorded which). Input material: glioma tissue, nonneoplastic brain tissue, or PBMCs (not recorded which). The chain was built from TRBV28 and TRBJ2-5; the junction holds 11 bases that match TRBD2. The base sequence is TGTGCCAGCAGTTTAGCTAGCGGGGGGAAGCAAGAGACCCAGTACTTC. This encodes CASSLASGGKQETQYF.